There are a few counts of the clone carrying this T cell receptor beta chain. In TCRdb, the 5' RACE reads were re-called with MiXCR into one record per CDR3 protein. Of some 400,000 distinct CDR3 sequences listed, 18% are singletons. This CDR3 spans 12 amino acids. Germline V CDR1 and CDR2: GTSNPN, SVGIG (reference sequence). V gave up 0 bases and J gave up 9 bases, with 9 bases separating them. The data were obtained in a study of T cells after yellow fever vaccination. Here the sequenced sample was PBMCs, taken before the yellow fever booster vaccination. V gene TRBV30 combines with J gene TRBJ2-1, with TRBD2 as a possible D gene (6 bases). The sequence came from a man between 18 and 29 years old who received the YFV17D yellow fever vaccine. CDR3 bases: TGTGCCTGGAGTGTCGCGGGGATTGAGCAGTTCTTC. Its protein product is CAWSVAGIEQFF.